The present T cell receptor (beta chain) was sequenced within a study of blood T cells in healthy people across ages. Study-level background: Capture via template switching afforded approximately one barcoded beta molecule per two T cells.

Through a sample-barcoded 5' primer and a J-beta primer mix, a second PCR was run for roughly 6 to 11 cycles. TCRdb itself ran the 5' RACE reads through MiXCR, one entry per CDR3 protein. The table has about 1,500,000 distinct CDR3 sequences, roughly 27% seen once. CDR1 and CDR2 from the germline V gene are MNHNY and SVGAGI (reference sequence). The V gene end was trimmed by 2 bases and the J gene end by 3 bases; junction bases not matched to a gene: 5. This CDR3 region has 17 residues. The rearrangement uses TRBV6-6 and TRBJ2-6, with TRBD1 identical over 9 bases. The sample comprised blood. The sequence was collected from a woman in her thirties in good health. The CDR3 DNA reads as TGTGCCAGCAGTTACCAACAGGGGGCCGGTGGGGCCAACGTCCTGACTTTC. Translating it yields CASSYQQGAGGANVLTF.